The 10 T cell receptor beta chains given below trace back to one sample, sequenced in a study of T cells in Graves' hyperthyroidism and ophthalmopathy. Amplified TCR beta CDR3 regions derived from RNA transcripts. HTBI primers were employed in a first-round RT-PCR of the TCR CDR3. TCRdb ran MiXCR on the multiplex PCR reads and lists one entry per CDR3 protein. The profile shows under 250,000 distinct CDR3 sequences, approximately 24% of them singletons. Sequencing was performed on blood. These receptors originate from a middle-aged woman with Graves' ophthalmopathy.

The rearrangement uses TRBV15 and TRBJ1-2; weak D call: TRBD1 (5 bases). Deletions cut 2 bases from V and 7 bases from J, with 17 bases between. Germline V gene sequence: CDR1 LNHNV, CDR2 YYDKDF (reference sequence). The CDR3 extends over 15 amino acids. CDR3 sequence (DNA): TGTGCCACCAGCAGAACGAGGACGGGACTTCGTGGCTACACCTTC. Translation: CATSRTRTGLRGYTF. Variable domain in full (rest from reference TRBV15 and TRBJ1-2): DAMVIQNPRYQVTQFGKPVTLSCSQTLNHNVMYWYQQKSSQAPKLLFHYYDKDFNNEADTPDNFQSRRPNTSFCFLDIRSPGLGDTAMYLCATSRTRTGLRGYTFGSGTRLTVV.

This clonotype came up many times. The rearrangement links TRBV7-8 to TRBJ2-3, with D possibly TRBD1 on 7 matching bases. V was clipped by 4 bases and J by 2 bases, with 16 bases between them. Germline CDR1 is SGHVS and CDR2 is FQNEAQ. The CDR3 covers 16 residues. CDR3 coding DNA: TGTGCCAGCAGCTATCTGACAGGGAGGTCCACAGATACGCAGTATTTT. It translates to CASSYLTGRSTDTQYF.

The table lists this clonotype with many counts. The chain recombines TRBV9 with TRBJ1-2; D uncertain. This CDR3 contains 16 residues. V was shortened by 0 bases and J by 2 bases, with 14 bases between the two germline ends. Looked up from germline, CDR1 is SGDLS and CDR2 is YYNGEE. In nucleotides, the CDR3 is TGTGCCAGCAGCGTAGCTACGGCGGGAGACAACTATGGCTACACCTTC. Translating it yields CASSVATAGDNYGYTF.

This clonotype was detected ten times or more. Written as DNA, the CDR3 is TGTGCCAGCAGTTTATTCGGGGAGAAGACCGGGGAGCTGTTTTTT. It translates to CASSLFGEKTGELFF. J is TRBJ2-2 and V is TRBV12-3 or TRBV12-4, with D maybe TRBD2 (5 bases). V was shortened by 2 bases and J by 5 bases, with 12 bases between the two germline ends. This CDR3 contains 15 residues.

The V call is TRBV7-2, the J call TRBJ1-2; 8 bases are shared with TRBD1. The V gene end was trimmed by 5 bases and the J gene end by 3 bases; junction bases not matched to a gene: 5. The CDR3 extends over 14 amino acids. The germline CDR1 and CDR2 sequences are SGHTA and FQGNSA. In nucleotides, the CDR3 is TGTGCCAGCAGCCTGGCGGGACAGGACTATGGCTACACCTTC. This gives the protein CASSLAGQDYGYTF.

In this sample, this clonotype turned up many times. The chain carries TRBV6-1 and TRBJ1-2, with a possible D match to TRBD1 (6 bases). The V end was cut by 3 bases, the J end by 4 bases, with 6 bases between. The length of the CDR3 is 12 residues. CDR1 MNHNS and CDR2 SASEGT come from the germline V gene. CDR3 region: CASSDRGYGYTF. The CDR3 DNA is TGTGCCAGCAGTGACAGGGGCTATGGCTACACCTTC.

This clonotype was counted ten times or more. The genes are TRBV20-1 and TRBJ1-1; TRBD1 matches at 10 bases. Germline V lookup: CDR1 DFQATT, CDR2 SNEGSKA (reference sequence). The CDR3 runs to 14 residues. V was clipped by 2 bases and J by 5 bases; unmatched bases: 5. The CDR3: CSARRTGGWTEAFF. CDR3 sequence (DNA): TGCAGTGCTAGACGGACAGGGGGATGGACTGAAGCTTTCTTT.

The J gene is TRBJ2-7, the V gene TRBV6-2 or TRBV6-3; D is undetermined. V was pared by 2 bases and J by 5 bases, with 16 bases between. Germline V gives CDR1 MNHEY, CDR2 SVGEGT. This CDR3 has 15 residues. DNA for the CDR3: TGTGCCAGCAGTTACGCTCAGGTTGTTGACCACGAGCAGTACTTC. This encodes CASSYAQVVDHEQYF.

This clonotype has at least ten counts. The chain recombines TRBV24-1 with TRBJ1-2; 7 bases map to TRBD1. The V gene's germline CDR1 is KGHDR and CDR2 SFDVKD. The CDR3 extends over 12 amino acids. V lost 9 bases, J lost 4 bases, and 4 bases stayed unmatched. DNA of the CDR3: TGTGCCACCCAAGACAGGGTCTATGGCTACACCTTC. It yields the protein CATQDRVYGYTF.

DNA for the CDR3: TGTGCCAGCACCCCCCAGGGGACAGCGTATGGCTACACCTTC. Encoded protein: CASTPQGTAYGYTF. V is TRBV28 and J is TRBJ1-2, with 7 bases matching TRBD1. With V trimmed by 7 bases and J by 5 bases, 10 bases remained unmatched. The length of the CDR3 is 14 residues. In germline, CDR1 is MDHEN, CDR2 SYDVKM.